This T cell receptor beta chain originates from a study of OX40 agonist ivuxolimab in advanced cancers. About the study: The drug used for patients, ivuxolimab, was an agonistic anti-OX40 (CD134) antibody. Participants averaged roughly 60 years of age (range about 23 to 80) and were around 83% male.

The CDR3 runs 13 residues. The V end was cut by 5 bases, the J end by 10 bases, with 17 bases between. Germline loops: CDR1 SGHTA, CDR2 FQGNSA. Profiled with immunoSEQ multiplex PCR; TCRdb holds only in-frame clones, not every one. The data hold tens of thousands of clones, with approximately 86% observed a single time. With respect to this clone: Its matching antigen is unknown.

Study results and caveats: What antigens the expanded peripheral T cells recognized was never established.

Systemic immunosuppression or a history of autoimmune disease excluded patients. The chain has TRBV7-2 and TRBJ1-1, with D unresolved. This specimen was CD4+ or CD8+ T cells sorted from blood, taken in a trial of the OX40 agonist ivuxolimab. This TCR was sampled from an adult with an advanced solid tumor such as melanoma, head and neck, liver or kidney cancer. CDR3 loop: CASSLNRDTAAFF. The CDR3 coding sequence is TGTGCCAGCAGCCTTAACCGAGATACGGCAGCTTTCTTT. Supplemented by reference TRBV7-2 and TRBJ1-1, the full variable domain reads GAGVSQSPSNKVTEKGKDVELRCDPISGHTALYWYRQSLGQGLEFLIYFQGNSAPDKSGLPSDRFSAERTGGSVSTLTIQRTQQEDSAVYLCASSLNRDTAAFFGQGTRLTVV.